A single count supports the clone carrying this TCR beta chain. This entry belongs to a study of OX40 agonist ivuxolimab in advanced cancers. Germline assignment: CDR1 GTSNPN and CDR2 SVGIG (reference sequence). The CDR3 runs to 12 residues. V dropped 4 bases and J dropped 1 base, with 8 bases sitting between them. Produced via immunoSEQ multiplex PCR; TCRdb's table is partial and in-frame only. This sample has about 31,000 clones, with 88% found just once. The TCR comes from an adult with an advanced solid tumor such as melanoma, head and neck, liver or kidney cancer. The sample here was CD4+ or CD8+ T cells sorted from blood, taken in a trial of the OX40 agonist ivuxolimab. V and J are TRBV30 and TRBJ2-7; D is unclear. The CDR3 sequence is CAWKATSYEQYF. CDR3 sequence (DNA): TGTGCCTGGAAGGCGACTTCCTACGAGCAGTACTTC.